These 27 T cell receptor beta chains were sequenced from one sample in a study of PD-L1 blockade in urothelial cancer. The table came from immunoSEQ multiplex PCR; TCRdb's copy has only in-frame clones and leaves some out. This sample has about 48,000 clones, with approximately 80% found just once. The time point here: peripheral blood 6 weeks after treatment start. The starting material was PBMCs, obtained around atezolizumab (anti-PD-L1) treatment. The source is a man between 65 and 85 years old with urothelial cancer.

The rearrangement links TRBV7-2 to TRBJ1-2; D perhaps matches TRBD1 (5 bases). The CDR3 has 16 residues. Germline V gene lookup returns CDR1 SGHTA and CDR2 FQGNSA. Trimming pared 1 base from V and 2 bases from J, leaving 14 bases between. The CDR3 spells CASSLGGSGGNYGYTF. The CDR3 DNA is TGTGCCAGCAGCTTAGGGGGGTCCGGGGGAAACTATGGCTACACCTTC.

This rearrangement joins TRBV5-4 to TRBJ2-1, with 9 nucleotides matching TRBD2. Germline CDR1 is SGHNT and CDR2 is YYREEE (reference sequence). The ends lost 4 bases at V and 8 bases at J; junction bases unmatched: 13. The CDR3 is made up of 16 amino acids. The CDR3 region has the DNA TGTGCCAGCAGCAGGGTGTTAGCGGGGGTAGGGGATGAGCAGTTCTTC. This gives the protein CASSRVLAGVGDEQFF. Full variable domain (missing parts from reference TRBV5-4 and TRBJ2-1): ETGVTQSPTHLIKTRGQQVTLRCSSQSGHNTVSWYQQALGQGPQFIFQYYREEENGRGNFPPRFSGLQFPNYSSELNVNALELDDSALYLCASSRVLAGVGDEQFFGPGTRLTVL.

The genes are TRBV28 and TRBJ2-7; weak D call: TRBD2 (6 bases). Trimming took off 6 bases at V and 2 bases at J, with 14 bases between the two ends. Germline V lookup: CDR1 MDHEN, CDR2 SYDVKM. The CDR3 sequence is 14 residues long. CDR3 region: CASRGGGFPYEQYF. DNA of the CDR3: TGTGCCAGCAGGGGAGGCGGGTTTCCCTACGAGCAGTACTTC.

This clone was detected only a few times. This chain connects TRBV30 to TRBJ1-1; 9 positions match TRBD1. Germline CDR1 is GTSNPN and CDR2 is SVGIG (reference sequence). This CDR3 comprises 13 residues. J gave up 9 bases and V 0 bases, and 5 bases lay outside the gene matches. CDR3 loop: CAWSVQGAAKAFF. DNA for the CDR3: TGTGCCTGGAGTGTACAGGGGGCGGCAAAAGCTTTCTTT.

The chain has TRBV4-2 and TRBJ2-1, with 9 bases lining up with TRBD1. Germline V gene data show CDR1 as LGHNA and CDR2 as YNFKEQ. The CDR3 covers 17 residues. Trimming removed 0 bases from V and 5 bases from J; junction bases left unmatched: 8. The CDR3 DNA reads as TGTGCCAGCAGCCAAGATCCGTCGGGACAGGGAAACAATGAGCAGTTCTTC. Translating it yields CASSQDPSGQGNNEQFF.

The chain joins TRBV7-6 to TRBJ2-7; possibly TRBD2 for D (5 bases). The CDR3 has 15 residues. V was pared by 3 bases and J by 5 bases, with 17 bases between. CDR1 and CDR2 from the germline V gene are SGHVS and FNYEAQ. The CDR3 DNA follows: TGTGCCAGCAGCTTGCGGGTGCCGTTTCAGGACGAGCAGTACTTC. Translation: CASSLRVPFQDEQYF.

About this clone: Distinct nucleotide sequences in the sample also encode this CDR3. This CDR3 reads CASSSVRDRGSGYTF. CDR3 coding DNA: TGCGCCAGCAGCTCGGTCAGGGACAGGGGCTCTGGTTACACCTTC. The rearrangement links TRBV5-1 to TRBJ1-2; TRBD1 matches at 10 bases. The CDR3 runs 15 residues. V was pared by 3 bases and J by 11 bases, with 13 bases of the junction left unmatched. The germline V gene has CDR1 SGHRS and CDR2 YFSETQ.

V is TRBV28 and J is TRBJ2-3; 7 bases map to TRBD2. The CDR3 is 13 residues long. V lost 4 bases to trimming and J lost 6 bases; unmatched junction nucleotides: 4. The germline gives CDR1 MDHEN, CDR2 SYDVKM. The CDR3 spells CASSWDYLDTQYF. The CDR3 coding sequence is TGTGCCAGCAGTTGGGACTACCTTGATACGCAGTATTTT.

This clone was recorded only once. V gene TRBV6-6 combines with J gene TRBJ1-2, with TRBD1 identical over 7 bases. CDR1 and CDR2 (germline): MNHNY, SVGAGI (reference sequence). V lost 4 bases, J lost 4 bases, and 3 bases stayed unmatched. This CDR3 has 13 residues. DNA of the CDR3: TGTGCCAGCAGTTTGGGACAGTCCTATGGCTACACCTTC. Translating gives CASSLGQSYGYTF.

The chain uses TRBV5-1 and TRBJ2-1; no definite D call. Trimming cost V 4 bases and J 8 bases, with 16 bases left between them. Germline V gene lookup returns CDR1 SGHRS and CDR2 YFSETQ. The CDR3 loop spans 14 amino acids. The DNA of the CDR3 is TGCGCCAGCAGCCCCACGAGTGTTCAGGATGAGCAGTTCTTC. The encoded protein is CASSPTSVQDEQFF. The entire variable domain, with the rest obtained from reference TRBV5-1 and TRBJ2-1, is as follows: KAGVTQTPRYLIKTRGQQVTLSCSPISGHRSVSWYQQTPGQGLQFLFEYFSETQRNKGNFPGRFSGRQFSNSRSEMNVSTLELGDSALYLCASSPTSVQDEQFFGPGTRLTVL.

The V and J genes are TRBV11-3 and TRBJ2-1, with D perhaps matching TRBD1 (6 bases). V was clipped by 5 bases and J by 5 bases, with 7 bases between them. The V gene's germline CDR1 is SGHNT and CDR2 YENEEA. The CDR3 is 12 residues long. The CDR3 DNA is TGTGCCAGCAGCAGACAGGACAATGAGCAGTTCTTC. Its protein is CASSRQDNEQFF. The whole variable domain, remainder taken from reference TRBV11-3 and TRBJ2-1, is EAGVVQSPRYKIIEKKQPVAFWCNPISGHNTLYWYLQNLGQGPELLIRYENEEAVDDSQLPKDRFSAERLKGVDSTLKIQPAELGDSAVYLCASSRQDNEQFFGPGTRLTVL.

V gene TRBV5-1 combines with J gene TRBJ2-3; perhaps TRBD2 as D (6 bases). Looked up from germline, CDR1 is SGHRS and CDR2 is YFSETQ. The V gene lost 6 bases and the J gene lost 6 bases, with 20 bases spanning the gap. This CDR3 contains 15 residues. DNA for the CDR3: TGCGCCAGCACCATCGTGGGGGGATTGGGGGATACGCAGTATTTT. Its translation: CASTIVGGLGDTQYF.

This rearrangement joins TRBV2 to TRBJ2-7; D is unresolved. This CDR3 is built from 12 residues. Trimming removed 3 bases from V and 2 bases from J, with 5 bases in between. Germline lookup yields CDR1 SNHLY and CDR2 FYNNEI. The CDR3: CASSDLTYEQYF. CDR3 DNA: TGTGCCAGCAGTGACCTAACCTACGAGCAGTACTTC.

There are a few counts of this clone. J is TRBJ2-1 and V is TRBV30, with D unclear. The germline gives CDR1 GTSNPN, CDR2 SVGIG (reference sequence). The ends were cut back, 4 bases at V and 2 bases at J, with 3 bases in the middle. The CDR3 has 11 residues. CDR3 amino acids: CAWTTYNEQFF. CDR3 sequence (DNA): TGTGCCTGGACTACCTACAATGAGCAGTTCTTC.

The V call is TRBV5-1, the J call TRBJ1-1; 7 bases are a match to TRBD1. The V gene's germline CDR1 is SGHRS and CDR2 YFSETQ. The CDR3 has 14 residues. V was clipped by 4 bases and J by 1 base; unmatched bases: 4. CDR3 amino acids: CASSPTGQNTEAFF. The CDR3 DNA follows: TGCGCCAGCAGCCCGACAGGGCAGAACACTGAAGCTTTCTTT.

The rearrangement links TRBV10-3 to TRBJ2-1; TRBD2 matches 7 bases. V dropped 2 bases and J dropped 8; count of bases not matched to a gene: 6. Germline CDR1 ENHRY, CDR2 SYGVKD. The CDR3 contains 14 residues. The DNA of the CDR3 is TGTGCCATCAGTGAGCTGGACGGGGGGTATGAGCAGTTCTTC. Translation gives CAISELDGGYEQFF.

The genes are TRBV19 and TRBJ1-2; TRBD1 is a possible D gene (6 bases). This CDR3 comprises 15 residues. From germline, CDR1 is LNHDA and CDR2 SQIVND (reference sequence). V lost 1 base, J lost 4 bases, and 13 bases lay in between. In nucleotides, the CDR3 is TGTGCCAGTAGTATAGCCCCACCGGACAGCTATGGCTACACCTTC. Encoded protein: CASSIAPPDSYGYTF.

The chain is built from TRBV9 and TRBJ2-2, with 7 bases matching TRBD1. The germline gives CDR1 SGDLS, CDR2 YYNGEE. V trimming: 7 bases; J trimming: 5 bases; junction bases outside the gene matches: 11. The CDR3 contains 15 residues. DNA of the CDR3: TGTGCCAGCGAAGGGACAGATCAAGCAACCGGGGAGCTGTTTTTT. Protein sequence: CASEGTDQATGELFF.

V usage is TRBV5-6 and J usage is TRBJ2-1; D may be TRBD2 (6 bases). Germline CDR1 and CDR2: SGHDT and YYEEEE. Trimming pared 0 bases from V and 0 bases from J, leaving 10 bases between. This CDR3 has 16 amino acids. The CDR3 coding sequence is TGTGCCAGCAGCTTGGCTAGCGATAGCTCCTACAATGAGCAGTTCTTC. This translates into CASSLASDSSYNEQFF.

The rearrangement links TRBV28 to TRBJ2-7; D possibly corresponds to TRBD2 (6 bases). In germline, CDR1 is MDHEN, CDR2 SYDVKM. There are 13 residues in the CDR3. V dropped 4 bases and J dropped 5 bases, with 12 bases sitting between them. This CDR3 is CASSSGTLDEQYF. The CDR3 nucleotides read TGTGCCAGCAGTTCCGGGACTTTGGACGAGCAGTACTTC. Full variable domain (rest looked up from reference TRBV28 and TRBJ2-7): DVKVTQSSRYLVKRTGEKVFLECVQDMDHENMFWYRQDPGLGLRLIYFSYDVKMKEKGDIPEGYSVSREKKERFSLILESASTNQTSMYLCASSSGTLDEQYFGPGTRLTVT.

The chain uses TRBV19 and TRBJ1-1; weak D call: TRBD1 (5 bases). The CDR3 has 16 amino acids. Germline assignment: CDR1 LNHDA and CDR2 SQIVND (reference sequence). The ends were cut back, 1 base at V and 2 bases at J, with 14 bases in the middle. The CDR3 coding sequence is TGTGCCAGTAGTATAGGACAGTCCCTAGGAAACACTGAAGCTTTCTTT. It specifies CASSIGQSLGNTEAFF.

The chain has TRBV5-6 and TRBJ2-2; possible D gene TRBD2, 6 bases. This CDR3 has 16 residues. Germline V lookup: CDR1 SGHDT, CDR2 YYEEEE. V lost 4 bases to trimming and J lost 6 bases, with 19 bases between them. The DNA for the CDR3 is TGTGCCAGCAGCGCGGGACGTGGGGCGGGTCCCGGGGAGCTGTTTTTT. Its translation is CASSAGRGAGPGELFF.

In DNA, the CDR3 is TGCAGCGGTCAACAGGGGATGAACACTGAAGCTTTCTTT. Residues: CSGQQGMNTEAFF. The chain is built from TRBV29-1 and TRBJ1-1; TRBD1 matches 7 bases. V was clipped by 7 bases and J by 0 bases; unmatched bases: 5. CDR1 and CDR2 (germline): SQVTM, ANQGSEA. The CDR3 runs to 13 residues.

The chain couples TRBV28 to TRBJ1-2; D not resolved. Trimming took 6 bases from V and 8 from J, leaving 16 bases between them. Looked up from germline, CDR1 is MDHEN and CDR2 is SYDVKM. The CDR3 extends over 13 amino acids. The CDR3 reads CASREERRRGYTF. For the CDR3, the DNA is TGTGCCAGCAGGGAAGAACGTCGGCGGGGCTACACCTTC.

The chain recombines TRBV7-9 with TRBJ2-2; 9 nucleotides line up with TRBD1. CDR3 length: 17 residues. J gave up 1 base and V 4 bases, and 7 bases lay outside the gene matches. In germline, CDR1 is SEHNR, CDR2 FQNEAQ (reference sequence). CDR3 nucleotide sequence: TGTGCCAGCAGCTCCCGGGCGGGACAGGGGAACACCGGGGAGCTGTTTTTT. This sequence encodes CASSSRAGQGNTGELFF.

The rearrangement links TRBV19 to TRBJ2-1, with D possibly matching TRBD1 (5 bases). The CDR3 spans 16 residues. Trimming left V 1 base short and J 8 bases short, with 18 bases between. In germline, CDR1 is LNHDA, CDR2 SQIVND (reference sequence). The CDR3 reads CASSIGGPALGYEQFF. The CDR3 DNA is TGTGCCAGTAGTATAGGGGGCCCTGCGTTGGGATATGAGCAGTTCTTC. The full variable domain, in which reference TRBV19 and TRBJ2-1 provide the parts outside the CDR3, is DGGITQSPKYLFRKEGQNVTLSCEQNLNHDAMYWYRQDPGQGLRLIYYSQIVNDFQKGDIAEGYSVSREKKESFPLTVTSAQKNPTAFYLCASSIGGPALGYEQFFGPGTRLTVL.

This clone was detected only a few times. This sequence joins TRBV30 and TRBJ1-1; D is possibly TRBD1 (6 bases). The V gene lost 2 bases and the J gene lost 3 bases, with 10 bases spanning the gap. The germline V gene has CDR1 GTSNPN and CDR2 SVGIG (reference sequence). CDR3 size: 13 residues. CDR3: CAWSWGLDTEAFF. The CDR3 coding sequence is TGTGCCTGGAGTTGGGGGCTGGACACTGAAGCTTTCTTT.